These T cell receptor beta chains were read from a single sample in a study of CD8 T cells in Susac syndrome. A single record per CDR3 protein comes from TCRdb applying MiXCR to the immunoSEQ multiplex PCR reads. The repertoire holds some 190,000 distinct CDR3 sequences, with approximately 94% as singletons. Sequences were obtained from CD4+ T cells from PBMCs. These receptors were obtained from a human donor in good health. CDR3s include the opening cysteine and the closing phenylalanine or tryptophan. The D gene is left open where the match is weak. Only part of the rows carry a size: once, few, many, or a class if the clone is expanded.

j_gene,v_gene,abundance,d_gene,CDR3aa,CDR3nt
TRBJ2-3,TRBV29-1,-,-,CSVYLGTRDTQYF,TGCAGCGTCTACCTAGGTACACGGGATACGCAGTATTTT
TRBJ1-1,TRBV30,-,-,CAWSVSRTAMNTEAFF,TGTGCCTGGAGTGTAAGCCGAACAGCCATGAACACTGAAGCTTTCTTT
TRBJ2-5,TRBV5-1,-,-,CASSLEGRVPQETQYF,TGCGCCAGCAGCTTGGAAGGCAGGGTCCCCCAAGAGACCCAGTACTTC
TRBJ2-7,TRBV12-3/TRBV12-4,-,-,CASSLAGRHEQYF,TGTGCCAGCAGTTTAGCGGGGAGGCACGAGCAGTACTTC
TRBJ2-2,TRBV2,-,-,CASSAGNTGELFF,TGTGCCAGCAGTGCGGGGAACACCGGGGAGCTGTTTTTT
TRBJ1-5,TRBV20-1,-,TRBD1,CSARPPGQGSNQPQHF,TGCAGTGCTAGACCCCCGGGACAGGGAAGCAATCAGCCCCAGCATTTT
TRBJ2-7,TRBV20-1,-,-,CSAQPTATYEQYF,TGCAGTGCTCAGCCGACAGCCACCTACGAGCAGTACTTC
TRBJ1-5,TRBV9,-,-,CASSGQFQPQHF,TGTGCCAGCAGCGGACAGTTTCAGCCCCAGCATTTT
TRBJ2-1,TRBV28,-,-,CASGQEQFF,TGTGCCAGCGGACAGGAGCAGTTCTTC
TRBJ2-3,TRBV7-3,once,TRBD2,CASSQLAGTDTQYF,TGTGCCAGCAGCCAACTAGCGGGAACAGATACGCAGTATTTT
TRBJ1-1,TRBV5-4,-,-,CASGRGGNTEAFF,TGTGCCAGCGGAAGGGGGGGGAACACTGAAGCTTTCTTT
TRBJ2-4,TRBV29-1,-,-,CSVTGGGQNIQYF,TGCAGCGTCACAGGGGGGGGACAAAACATTCAGTACTTC
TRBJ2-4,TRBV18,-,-,CASSPGQGSSSQYF,TGTGCCAGCTCACCAGGGCAGGGAAGTTCCTCTCAGTACTTC
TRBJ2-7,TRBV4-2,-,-,CASSQVRILRLSYEQYF,TGTGCCAGCAGCCAAGTTAGGATATTGAGGCTGTCCTACGAGCAGTACTTC
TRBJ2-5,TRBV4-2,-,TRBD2,CASSRGLAGAVEETQYF,TGTGCCAGCAGCCGGGGACTAGCGGGAGCAGTGGAAGAGACCCAGTACTTC
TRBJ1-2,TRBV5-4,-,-,CASTSPLAGNRYGYTF,TGTGCCAGCACCTCACCGTTGGCAGGGAATAGATATGGCTACACCTTC
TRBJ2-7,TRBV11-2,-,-,CASSLGLRYEQYF,TGTGCCAGCAGCTTAGGTTTGCGGTACGAGCAGTACTTC
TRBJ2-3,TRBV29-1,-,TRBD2,CSVEVRAGGVTDTQYF,TGCAGCGTTGAAGTCAGAGCGGGAGGGGTCACAGATACGCAGTATTTT
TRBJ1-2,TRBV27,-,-,CASSFSRGVFGYTF,TGTGCCAGCAGTTTTTCTCGGGGGGTGTTTGGCTACACCTTC
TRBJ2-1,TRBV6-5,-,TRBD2,CASSPSGGRDEQFF,TGTGCCAGCAGCCCGTCGGGGGGTAGGGATGAGCAGTTCTTC
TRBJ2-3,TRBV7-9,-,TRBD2,CASSLGLAVPDTQYF,TGTGCCAGCAGCTTAGGACTAGCGGTCCCAGATACGCAGTATTTT
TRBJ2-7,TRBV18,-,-,CASSPDQIEQYF,TGTGCCAGCTCACCAGACCAAATCGAGCAGTACTTC
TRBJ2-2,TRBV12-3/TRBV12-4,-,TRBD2,CASVPGLAGGGELFF,TGTGCCAGCGTACCGGGACTAGCGGGAGGCGGGGAGCTGTTTTTT
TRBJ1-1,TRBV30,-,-,CAWSAQLGGTEAFF,TGTGCCTGGAGTGCGCAGTTGGGGGGCACTGAAGCTTTCTTT
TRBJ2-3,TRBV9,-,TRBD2,CASSAREGVADTQYF,TGTGCCAGCAGCGCCCGGGAGGGGGTAGCAGATACGCAGTATTTT
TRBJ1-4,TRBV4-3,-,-,CASSRERGAGEKLFF,TGCGCCAGCAGCCGGGAACGAGGGGCGGGAGAAAAACTGTTTTTT
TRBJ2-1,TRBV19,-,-,CASSIDRNSPLNEQFF,TGTGCCAGTAGTATAGATAGGAACTCGCCGTTGAATGAGCAGTTCTTC
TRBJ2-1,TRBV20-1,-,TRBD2,CSARDPRGASGMYNEQFF,TGCAGTGCTAGAGACCCTCGGGGTGCTAGCGGGATGTACAATGAGCAGTTCTTC
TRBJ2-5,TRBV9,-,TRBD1,CASSVRQGRTETQYF,TGTGCCAGCAGCGTCAGACAGGGTCGTACGGAGACCCAGTACTTC
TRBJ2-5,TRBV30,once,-,CAWRDNQETQYF,TGTGCCTGGAGGGACAACCAAGAGACCCAGTACTTC
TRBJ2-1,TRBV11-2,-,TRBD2,CASRSTSGSSYNEQFF,TGTGCCAGCAGATCGACTAGCGGGAGCTCCTACAATGAGCAGTTCTTC
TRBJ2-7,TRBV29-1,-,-,CSVGGGAYEQYF,TGCAGCGTTGGTGGAGGGGCCTACGAGCAGTACTTC
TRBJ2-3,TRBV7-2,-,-,CASRGKNTQYF,TGTGCCAGCAGGGGGAAGAATACGCAGTATTTT
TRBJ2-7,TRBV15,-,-,CATSRDSMSARSYEQYF,TGTGCCACCAGCAGAGATTCGATGAGCGCCCGTTCCTACGAGCAGTACTTC
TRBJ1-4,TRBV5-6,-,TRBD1,CASSDRDRGEKLFF,TGTGCCAGCAGCGACCGGGACAGGGGTGAAAAACTGTTTTTT
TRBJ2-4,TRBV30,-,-,CAWTSGAKNIQYF,TGTGCCTGGACATCCGGGGCCAAAAACATTCAGTACTTC